Below, 16 T cell receptor beta chains from the same sample are listed, as sequenced in a study of radiation and T cells in renal cell carcinoma. This table comes from immunoSEQ multiplex PCR, and its TCRdb copy is limited to in-frame clones, with some not included. The sample consists of about 90,000 clones, 85% of them appearing once. Time point denoted: blood 4 weeks post-SBRT, at nephrectomy. As to treatment: 15 Gy SBRT to primary tumor, nephrectomy 4 weeks later. The sequenced sample was blood, obtained from a patient whose treatment included radiotherapy and nephrectomy. The receptors were gathered from a man aged 50 or older with renal cell carcinoma.

The chain has TRBV21-1 and TRBJ1-1. TRBV21-1 is listed as a pseudogene. The CDR3 is made up of 16 amino acids. This CDR3 reads CASSRKVYTIRTEAFF. The DNA of the CDR3 is TGTGCCAGCAGTCGCAAGGTATACACAATTCGCACTGAAGCTTTCTTT.

The J gene is TRBJ1-2, the V gene TRBV6-1; tentative D call: TRBD1 (6 bases). Looked up from germline, CDR1 is MNHNS and CDR2 is SASEGT. Trimming shortened V by 4 bases and J by 0 bases, and 12 bases separated the two germline ends. This CDR3 is 15 amino acids long. This CDR3 is CASSGLEGANYGYTF. The CDR3 bases are TGTGCCAGCAGTGGACTCGAGGGGGCTAACTATGGCTACACCTTC.

The chain recombines TRBV7-9 with TRBJ1-5; D unclear. The CDR3 contains 16 residues. CDR1 and CDR2 (germline): SEHNR, FQNEAQ (reference sequence). The V end lost 1 base, the J end lost 0 bases, and 10 bases lay between the germline ends. CDR3 protein: CASSLGQQYSNQPQHF. In DNA, the CDR3 is TGTGCCAGCAGCTTAGGTCAGCAGTATAGCAATCAGCCCCAGCATTTT.

CDR3: CASRQGADTEAFF. Written as DNA, the CDR3 is TGTGCCAGCAGACAGGGGGCGGACACTGAAGCTTTCTTT. This chain links TRBV5-6 with TRBJ1-1; 9 positions match TRBD1. Germline lookup yields CDR1 SGHDT and CDR2 YYEEEE. Trimming took 5 bases from V and 3 from J; bases not matched to a gene: 2. This CDR3 spans 13 amino acids.

The chain couples TRBV18 to TRBJ2-1; no clear D. From germline, CDR1 is KGHSH and CDR2 LQKENI. The CDR3 totals 15 residues. The V and J ends lost 2 bases and 2 bases respectively, with 10 bases between them. The CDR3 is CASSPGPTTYNEQFF. As DNA, the CDR3 is TGTGCCAGCTCACCAGGCCCCACCACCTACAATGAGCAGTTCTTC.

The chain employs TRBV5-6 and TRBJ2-1; 12 bases align to TRBD2. The V segment lost 0 bases and the J segment 0 bases; nucleotides outside the gene matches: 1. Germline CDR1 reads SGHDT; CDR2 reads YYEEEE. This CDR3 is 17 amino acids long. The CDR3 coding sequence is TGTGCCAGCAGCTTGGTGACTAGCGGGAGCTCCTACAATGAGCAGTTCTTC. It codes for CASSLVTSGSSYNEQFF. Looking up the rest from reference TRBV5-6 and TRBJ2-1 gives the full variable domain: DAGVTQSPTHLIKTRGQQVTLRCSPKSGHDTVSWYQQALGQGPQFIFQYYEEEERQRGNFPDRFSGHQFPNYSSELNVNALLLGDSALYLCASSLVTSGSSYNEQFFGPGTRLTVL.

This chain links TRBV2 with TRBJ2-5; no reliable D call. The CDR3 totals 12 residues. Germline V gene sequence: CDR1 SNHLY, CDR2 FYNNEI. Trimming left V 8 bases short and J 5 bases short, with 12 bases between. The CDR3 coding sequence is TGTGCCAGCGGCCAGGTGAAGGAGACCCAGTACTTC. Protein sequence: CASGQVKETQYF.

The rearrangement uses TRBV7-9 and TRBJ2-5; 9 nucleotides match TRBD2. The germline gives CDR1 SEHNR, CDR2 FQNEAQ (reference sequence). The V gene end was trimmed by 5 bases and the J gene end by 5 bases; junction bases not matched to a gene: 15. CDR3 length: 17 amino acids. The CDR3 loop reads CASSPPGAGGRSETQYF. DNA of the CDR3: TGTGCCAGCAGCCCCCCGGGAGCGGGGGGTAGGAGTGAGACCCAGTACTTC. Filled out from reference TRBV7-9 and TRBJ2-5, the complete variable domain reads DTGVSQNPRHKITKRGQNVTFRCDPISEHNRLYWYRQTLGQGPEFLTYFQNEAQLEKSRLLSDRFSAERPKGSFSTLEIQRTEQGDSAMYLCASSPPGAGGRSETQYFGPGTRLLVL.

The gene calls are TRBV7-2 and TRBJ2-7; 8 bases align to TRBD1. The CDR3 is made up of 14 amino acids. Unmatched junction bases numbered 9, after V lost 4 bases and J lost 7 bases. CDR1 and CDR2 from the germline V gene are SGHTA and FQGNSA. The CDR3 DNA sequence: TGTGCCAGCAGCTCCGGACAGGGTCTCATGGAGCAGTACTTC. Its translation is CASSSGQGLMEQYF.

The chain joins TRBV29-1 to TRBJ1-5; the D gene is possibly TRBD1 (6 bases). CDR1 and CDR2 (germline): SQVTM, ANQGSEA. This CDR3 contains 12 residues. Trimming stripped 4 bases from V and 9 bases from J, with 13 bases between. The CDR3 region is CSVGTAEGPQHF. CDR3 nucleotides: TGCAGCGTTGGGACAGCGGAGGGGCCCCAGCATTTT.

The genes are TRBV7-8 and TRBJ1-4, with 7 nucleotides matching TRBD1. The CDR3 extends over 16 amino acids. V was clipped by 1 base and J by 7 bases; unmatched bases: 9. Germline V gives CDR1 SGHVS, CDR2 FQNEAQ. CDR3 loop: CASSLVVTGSSEKLFF. In nucleotides, the CDR3 is TGTGCCAGCAGCTTAGTTGTGACAGGGTCAAGTGAAAAACTGTTTTTT.

This clone was seen more than once but under ten times. The chain links TRBV6-5 to TRBJ2-5, with D possibly matching TRBD2 (7 bases). V was trimmed by 2 bases and J by 1 base, leaving 14 bases between them. Per the germline V gene, CDR1 is MNHEY and CDR2 is SVGAGI. The CDR3 is 16 residues long. CDR3 DNA: TGTGCCAGCAGTTACGGTGGGGGGGGGCTCCAAGAGACCCAGTACTTC. It yields the protein CASSYGGGGLQETQYF.

The chain combines TRBV19 with TRBJ2-1; 8 bases match TRBD2. Germline V gives CDR1 LNHDA, CDR2 SQIVND (reference sequence). CDR3 length equals 15 residues. After removal of 3 bases from V and 7 bases from J, the junction contained 8 bases not matched to a gene. CDR3 amino acids: CASSIWSGSRNEQFF. The DNA for the CDR3 is TGTGCCAGTAGTATCTGGAGCGGGAGTAGGAATGAGCAGTTCTTC.

The V gene is TRBV19, the J gene TRBJ1-2; no definite D call. Germline loops: CDR1 LNHDA, CDR2 SQIVND (reference sequence). This CDR3 has 15 amino acids. Trimming took off 4 bases at V and 4 bases at J, with 16 bases between the two ends. The CDR3 spells CASSTSSTDFYGYTF. As DNA, the CDR3 is TGTGCCAGTAGTACATCCTCAACAGATTTCTATGGCTACACCTTC. Filled out from reference TRBV19 and TRBJ1-2, the complete variable domain reads DGGITQSPKYLFRKEGQNVTLSCEQNLNHDAMYWYRQDPGQGLRLIYYSQIVNDFQKGDIAEGYSVSREKKESFPLTVTSAQKNPTAFYLCASSTSSTDFYGYTFGSGTRLTVV.

The chain recombines TRBV5-1 with TRBJ2-3; 8 bases are shared with TRBD2. This CDR3 spans 16 amino acids. With V trimmed by 1 base and J by 5 bases, 9 bases remained unmatched. Germline values: CDR1 SGHRS, CDR2 YFSETQ. The CDR3 DNA sequence: TGCGCCAGCAGCTTGTCTCCGGGACTAGAGGTAGATACGCAGTATTTT. Amino acids: CASSLSPGLEVDTQYF.

The chain uses TRBV28 and TRBJ1-3; D gene uncertain. Between the trimmed V and J ends, which lost 3 bases and 0 bases, there was a span of 12 bases. The V gene's germline CDR1 is MDHEN and CDR2 SYDVKM. The CDR3 totals 16 residues. The CDR3 DNA is TGTGCCAGCAGTTTGGGCTTCATATCCTCTGGAAACACCATATATTTT. Protein product: CASSLGFISSGNTIYF.